The rows below give T cell receptor beta chains drawn from one sample of a study of CD8 T cells in Susac syndrome. TCRdb recomputed calls from the immunoSEQ multiplex PCR reads with MiXCR, one row per CDR3 protein. The sample contains roughly 80,000 distinct CDR3 sequences, roughly 91% of which appear only once. What was sequenced was CD8+ T cells from PBMCs. These receptors all come from a human donor with multiple sclerosis. The CDR3 runs from the conserved cysteine through the conserved F or W. D genes are given only for firm matches. Size tells how often a clone was seen (once, few, many) or the class of an expanded clone, and some rows leave it out.

abundance: NA; v_gene: TRBV30; d_gene: NA; j_gene: TRBJ2-5; CDR3aa: CAWSVGGGSQETQYF; CDR3nt: TGTGCCTGGAGTGTAGGTGGGGGGTCCCAAGAGACCCAGTACTTC
abundance: NA; v_gene: TRBV5-1; d_gene: NA; j_gene: TRBJ2-4; CDR3aa: CASSLFGDAKNIQYF; CDR3nt: TGCGCCAGCAGCTTATTTGGGGATGCCAAAAACATTCAGTACTTC
abundance: NA; v_gene: TRBV20-1; d_gene: NA; j_gene: TRBJ2-1; CDR3aa: CSARDLLRITYNEQFF; CDR3nt: TGCAGTGCTAGAGATCTTCTAAGAATTACCTACAATGAGCAGTTCTTC
abundance: NA; v_gene: TRBV27; d_gene: NA; j_gene: TRBJ2-7; CDR3aa: CASSPSDTYEQYF; CDR3nt: TGTGCCAGCAGTCCCTCGGACACCTACGAGCAGTACTTC
abundance: NA; v_gene: TRBV6-1; d_gene: TRBD2; j_gene: TRBJ2-7; CDR3aa: CASNAPLSGGRYEQYF; CDR3nt: TGTGCCAGCAACGCCCCCTTGAGCGGGGGACGCTACGAGCAGTACTTC
abundance: NA; v_gene: TRBV7-3; d_gene: TRBD2; j_gene: TRBJ2-1; CDR3aa: CASSLAPHLGTSAYNEQFF; CDR3nt: TGTGCCAGCAGCTTAGCCCCTCACTTAGGGACTAGCGCCTACAATGAGCAGTTCTTC
abundance: NA; v_gene: TRBV30; d_gene: TRBD1; j_gene: TRBJ1-5; CDR3aa: CAWSVTGGGSPQHF; CDR3nt: TGTGCCTGGAGCGTTACAGGGGGGGGCTCGCCCCAGCATTTT
abundance: once; v_gene: TRBV12-3/TRBV12-4; d_gene: NA; j_gene: TRBJ1-1; CDR3aa: CASSLTLGNTEAFF; CDR3nt: TGTGCCAGCAGTTTGACCCTAGGGAACACTGAAGCTTTCTTT
abundance: NA; v_gene: TRBV20-1; d_gene: NA; j_gene: TRBJ1-2; CDR3aa: CSARPSANYGYTF; CDR3nt: TGCAGTGCCAGGCCCTCAGCTAACTATGGCTACACCTTC
abundance: NA; v_gene: TRBV4-2; d_gene: TRBD1; j_gene: TRBJ1-2; CDR3aa: CASSQDRDRGPGYTF; CDR3nt: TGTGCCAGCAGCCAAGATAGGGACAGGGGTCCTGGCTACACCTTC
abundance: NA; v_gene: TRBV5-4; d_gene: NA; j_gene: TRBJ1-5; CDR3aa: CASSLEGGQPQHF; CDR3nt: TGTGCCAGCAGCTTGGAAGGCGGGCAGCCCCAGCATTTT
abundance: NA; v_gene: TRBV19; d_gene: NA; j_gene: TRBJ1-5; CDR3aa: CASREQAWDSNQPQHF; CDR3nt: TGTGCCAGTAGAGAACAGGCTTGGGATAGCAATCAGCCCCAGCATTTT
abundance: NA; v_gene: TRBV7-9; d_gene: NA; j_gene: TRBJ2-7; CDR3aa: CASSRILLDVPSSYEQYF; CDR3nt: TGTGCCAGCAGCCGCATCCTCTTGGACGTACCCAGCTCCTACGAGCAGTACTTC
abundance: NA; v_gene: TRBV2; d_gene: NA; j_gene: TRBJ1-4; CDR3aa: CASGGRGGTNEKLFF; CDR3nt: TGTGCCAGTGGAGGCAGGGGAGGAACTAATGAAAAACTGTTTTTT
abundance: NA; v_gene: TRBV19; d_gene: NA; j_gene: TRBJ2-2; CDR3aa: CASSIEGTGRNTGELFF; CDR3nt: TGTGCCAGTAGTATAGAAGGGACGGGGAGAAACACCGGGGAGCTGTTTTTT
abundance: NA; v_gene: TRBV28; d_gene: NA; j_gene: TRBJ1-5; CDR3aa: CASKDTHNQPQHF; CDR3nt: TGTGCCAGCAAAGACACCCATAATCAGCCCCAGCATTTT
abundance: NA; v_gene: TRBV9; d_gene: NA; j_gene: TRBJ1-1; CDR3aa: CASSVDGEAEAFF; CDR3nt: TGTGCCAGCAGCGTAGACGGGGAAGCTGAAGCTTTCTTT
abundance: once; v_gene: TRBV5-1; d_gene: NA; j_gene: TRBJ2-1; CDR3aa: CASSPWGEKGYNEQFF; CDR3nt: TGCGCCAGCAGCCCCTGGGGGGAGAAGGGGTACAATGAGCAGTTCTTC
abundance: once; v_gene: TRBV3-1; d_gene: TRBD2; j_gene: TRBJ2-1; CDR3aa: CASSQDRTSGGDEQFF; CDR3nt: TGTGCCAGCAGCCAAGATCGTACTAGCGGGGGGGATGAGCAGTTCTTC
abundance: NA; v_gene: TRBV12-3/TRBV12-4; d_gene: NA; j_gene: TRBJ1-2; CDR3aa: CASSLGRFYGYTF; CDR3nt: TGTGCCAGCAGTCTGGGGAGATTCTATGGCTACACCTTC
abundance: NA; v_gene: TRBV3-1; d_gene: NA; j_gene: TRBJ1-4; CDR3aa: CASSQVGTNEKLFF; CDR3nt: TGTGCCAGCAGCCAAGTGGGGACTAATGAAAAACTGTTTTTT
abundance: once; v_gene: TRBV7-9; d_gene: TRBD2; j_gene: TRBJ2-1; CDR3aa: CASAAVGRLGLAGVEQFF; CDR3nt: TGTGCCAGCGCAGCAGTAGGGCGGTTGGGACTAGCGGGGGTTGAGCAGTTCTTC
abundance: NA; v_gene: TRBV7-9; d_gene: NA; j_gene: TRBJ1-1; CDR3aa: CASSIWDGLNTEAFF; CDR3nt: TGTGCCAGCAGCATTTGGGACGGTTTGAACACTGAAGCTTTCTTT
abundance: NA; v_gene: TRBV2; d_gene: NA; j_gene: TRBJ2-7; CDR3aa: CASSGGYEQYF; CDR3nt: TGTGCCAGCAGTGGCGGCTACGAGCAGTACTTC
abundance: NA; v_gene: TRBV6-2/TRBV6-3; d_gene: NA; j_gene: TRBJ2-5; CDR3aa: CASTADRLGVETQYF; CDR3nt: TGTGCCAGCACCGCCGACCGCCTCGGTGTAGAGACCCAGTACTTC
abundance: NA; v_gene: TRBV7-9; d_gene: TRBD1; j_gene: TRBJ2-7; CDR3aa: CASSSLETGTDAYEQYF; CDR3nt: TGTGCCAGCAGCTCACTGGAGACCGGGACAGACGCCTACGAGCAGTACTTC